This TCR beta chain was sequenced for a study of blood T cell repertoires in COVID-19. Study at large: The origin of the acute and convalescent COVID-19 samples was the United States, Italy and Spain. PBMCs, B-cell-depleted T cells, or T cells provided the cDNA or gDNA that made up the material.

This CDR3 spans 16 amino acids. Germline loops: CDR1 SGHRS, CDR2 YFSETQ. J gave up 5 bases and V 2 bases, and 8 bases lay outside the gene matches. In the original analysis: Nucleated cell number was recorded as an estimate derived from reference gene primer amplification. Sequenced by immunoSEQ multiplex PCR; TCRdb stores in-frame clones only, minus some. The V and J calls and clone size are taken from that table; D and trimming were inferred from the DNA. The repertoire holds more than 95,000 clones, with around nine tenths as singletons. This TCR was recovered from a human donor in a cohort sampled during active COVID-19. The genes are TRBV5-1 and TRBJ2-3; TRBD2 aligns across 10 bases. Sequences were obtained from peripheral blood. CDR3 sequence: CASSLAGGLSLDTQYF. The CDR3 DNA reads TGCGCCAGCAGCTTAGCGGGGGGGCTCAGCTTAGATACGCAGTATTTT. The entire variable domain, with the rest obtained from reference TRBV5-1 and TRBJ2-3, is as follows: KAGVTQTPRYLIKTRGQQVTLSCSPISGHRSVSWYQQTPGQGLQFLFEYFSETQRNKGNFPGRFSGRQFSNSRSEMNVSTLELGDSALYLCASSLAGGLSLDTQYFGPGTRLTVL.